The entry below gives a single TCR beta chain sequence along with its context. Its antigen is unknown. The CDR3 loop spans 17 amino acids. The ends were cut back, 3 bases at V and 6 bases at J, with 20 bases in the middle. Germline V lookup: CDR1 KGHSH, CDR2 LQKENI. The primer mix had 60 Vbeta and 13 Jbeta primers. This table comes from immunoSEQ multiplex PCR, and its TCRdb copy is limited to in-frame clones, with some not included. Of 150,000 to 160,000 clones listed, 70% to 80% are singletons. The sample is drawn from a study of cytomegalovirus exposure and HLA in healthy donors. Regarding the study as a whole: According to the study, around 150 TCR beta chains were cytomegalovirus-associated. Analyses of presence and absence presupposed an approximately uniform sequencing depth across donors.

The receptor was derived from a man aged 30 to 39 in good health and CMV-seropositive. Sequenced: PBMCs. The chain couples TRBV18 to TRBJ2-2; TRBD1 is a possible D gene (7 bases). The CDR3 reads CASSPAGQKGMAGELFF. The CDR3 region has the DNA TGTGCCAGCTCACCGGCGGGACAGAAAGGGATGGCCGGGGAGCTGTTTTTT.